The 17 T cell receptor beta chains reported below all come from one sample, sequenced in a study of control samples from healthy donors and cancer patients. The protocol was immunoSEQ multiplex PCR, while the TCRdb copy is restricted to in-frame clones and leaves out a portion. The table lists over 100,000 clones, around 89% of them singletons, with roughly 3.3% in the top ten. The sequencing sample was made of blood. The receptors derive from a middle-aged man in good health.

The chain uses TRBV4-2 and TRBJ2-3; 9 nucleotides match TRBD2. Germline V gives CDR1 LGHNA, CDR2 YNFKEQ. Germline trimming cut 0 bases from V and 6 bases from J; bases unmatched to any gene: 10. CDR3 length: 17 residues. As DNA, the CDR3 is TGTGCCAGCAGCCAAGATCGGGGCGGGGGGGCCAAGGATACGCAGTATTTT. It codes for CASSQDRGGGAKDTQYF.

The chain has TRBV9 and TRBJ2-1; 7 nucleotides agree with TRBD2. Trimming at V came to 0 bases and at J to 0 bases, leaving 3 bases not matched to a gene. Germline values: CDR1 SGDLS, CDR2 YYNGEE. The CDR3 totals 16 residues. The CDR3 nucleotides read TGTGCCAGCAGCGTAGGGGGGGGGAGCTCCTACAATGAGCAGTTCTTC. It codes for CASSVGGGSSYNEQFF.

V and J are TRBV28 and TRBJ1-5; D is uncertain. Germline V gives CDR1 MDHEN, CDR2 SYDVKM. There are 14 residues in the CDR3. Between the trimmed V and J ends, which lost 7 bases and 0 bases, there was a span of 10 bases. CDR3 sequence: CASNSGFSNQPQHF. CDR3 nucleotide sequence: TGTGCCAGCAATTCAGGTTTTAGCAATCAGCCCCAGCATTTT.

CDR3 sequence: CASSPTGANVLTF. CDR3 DNA: TGTGCCAGCAGCCCCACTGGGGCCAACGTCCTGACTTTC. This chain connects TRBV7-3 to TRBJ2-6; D is undetermined. The CDR3 consists of 13 residues. Per the germline V gene, CDR1 is SGHTA and CDR2 is FQGTGA. Trimming pared 5 bases from V and 2 bases from J, leaving 4 bases between.

The chain uses TRBV28 and TRBJ1-4; D remains ambiguous. Germline V gene lookup returns CDR1 MDHEN and CDR2 SYDVKM. This CDR3 region has 11 residues. V shed 7 bases and J shed 12 bases, with 12 bases lying between them. The CDR3 sequence is CASTEHEELFF. The DNA for the CDR3 is TGTGCCAGCACCGAACATGAGGAACTGTTTTTT.

The chain combines TRBV5-1 with TRBJ1-4; 9 nucleotides align to TRBD1. This CDR3 comprises 17 residues. J was trimmed by 3 bases and V by 3 bases; bases with no gene match: 9. Germline lookup yields CDR1 SGHRS and CDR2 YFSETQ. The DNA of the CDR3 is TGCGCCAGCAGCTCCGGGACAGGGATCTCGGCTAATGAAAAACTGTTTTTT. Its translation: CASSSGTGISANEKLFF.

The chain uses TRBV6-2 or TRBV6-3 and TRBJ2-3, with D tentatively TRBD1 (5 bases). The CDR3 is 15 residues long. Germline V gene sequence: CDR1 MNHEY, CDR2 SVGEGT. V gave up 2 bases and J gave up 3 bases, with 12 bases separating them. The CDR3 spells CASSYQTKGTDTQYF. The DNA of the CDR3 is TGTGCCAGCAGTTACCAGACCAAGGGGACAGATACGCAGTATTTT.

This clone was seen only once. The J gene is TRBJ2-7, the V gene TRBV5-4, with TRBD1 as a possible D gene (5 bases). Germline CDR1 is SGHNT and CDR2 is YYREEE (reference sequence). The CDR3 has 13 amino acids. V shed 3 bases and J shed 1 base, with 8 bases lying between them. CDR3 region: CASSSDISYEQYF. The CDR3, as DNA: TGTGCCAGCAGCTCGGACATTTCCTACGAGCAGTACTTC.

The chain couples TRBV20-1 to TRBJ2-1; 8 bases map to TRBD1. The length of the CDR3 is 11 residues. Germline CDR1 DFQATT, CDR2 SNEGSKA (reference sequence). CDR3 in DNA: TGCAGCCCGGACAGGGTCGATGAGCAGTTCTTC. This sequence encodes CSPDRVDEQFF.

The chain joins TRBV9 to TRBJ1-5; D may be TRBD1 (6 bases). V dropped 3 bases and J dropped 4 bases, with 14 bases sitting between them. CDR3 length: 15 residues. Per the germline V gene, CDR1 is SGDLS and CDR2 is YYNGEE. CDR3 sequence reads: CASSAQGSWNQPQHF. Written as DNA, the CDR3 is TGTGCCAGCAGCGCGCAGGGGAGTTGGAATCAGCCCCAGCATTTT.

The V and J genes are TRBV4-3 and TRBJ1-2, with TRBD1 as a possible D gene (5 bases). V was trimmed by 0 bases and J by 8 bases, leaving 13 bases between them. The CDR3 consists of 14 residues. The germline V gene has CDR1 LGHNA and CDR2 YSLEER. As DNA, the CDR3 is TGCGCCAGCAGCCAAGATGCCTTTCAGGGCGGCTACACCTTC. Protein sequence: CASSQDAFQGGYTF.

The V call is TRBV4-1, the J call TRBJ1-1, with 12 bases identical to TRBD1. Germline CDR1 MGHRA, CDR2 YSYEKL. Germline trimming cut 3 bases from V and 3 bases from J; bases unmatched to any gene: 2. The CDR3 is 15 amino acids. The CDR3 spells CASSQGQGADTEAFF. CDR3 DNA sequence: TGCGCCAGCAGCCAGGGACAGGGGGCAGACACTGAAGCTTTCTTT.

V usage is TRBV5-1 and J usage is TRBJ1-1; TRBD1 is a possible D gene (6 bases). Germline values: CDR1 SGHRS, CDR2 YFSETQ. The V end was cut by 2 bases, the J end by 1 base, with 15 bases between. CDR3 length equals 16 residues. Here the CDR3 DNA reads TGCGCCAGCAGCTTCTGGGACACAAAAACGAACACTGAAGCTTTCTTT. Its translation is CASSFWDTKTNTEAFF. The variable domain in full, with the rest retrieved from reference TRBV5-1 and TRBJ1-1, is KAGVTQTPRYLIKTRGQQVTLSCSPISGHRSVSWYQQTPGQGLQFLFEYFSETQRNKGNFPGRFSGRQFSNSRSEMNVSTLELGDSALYLCASSFWDTKTNTEAFFGQGTRLTVV.

The J gene is TRBJ1-3, the V gene TRBV18; D uncertain. CDR3 length equals 14 residues. Germline values: CDR1 KGHSH, CDR2 LQKENI. The germline V and J ends were trimmed by 0 bases and 4 bases, with 7 bases remaining between them. CDR3 residues: CASSPPGHGNTIYF. As DNA, the CDR3 is TGTGCCAGCTCACCACCGGGCCACGGAAACACCATATATTTT.

The rearrangement links TRBV7-3 to TRBJ2-2, with TRBD1 matching over 9 bases. The CDR3 totals 16 residues. Per the germline V gene, CDR1 is SGHTA and CDR2 is FQGTGA. The J segment lost 4 bases and the V segment lost 5 bases, leaving 8 bases of the junction unmatched. The CDR3 nucleotides read TGTGCCAGCAGCCCTCCGGGACAGGGTAGCACCGGGGAGCTGTTTTTT. Protein sequence: CASSPPGQGSTGELFF.

The chain carries TRBV18 and TRBJ1-3; D gene uncertain. The CDR3 has 15 amino acids. Germline assignment: CDR1 KGHSH and CDR2 LQKENI. Trimming stripped 3 bases from V and 0 bases from J, with 9 bases between. The CDR3 sequence: CASSPGSSSGNTIYF. The DNA for the CDR3 is TGTGCCAGCTCACCGGGATCGAGCTCTGGAAACACCATATATTTT.

This chain uses TRBV24-1 with TRBJ1-1; 7 positions match TRBD1. The CDR3 is 13 residues long. Germline values: CDR1 KGHDR, CDR2 SFDVKD. V gave up 7 bases and J gave up 4 bases; unmatched junction bases: 5. CDR3: CATRTGQFTEAFF. The CDR3 DNA reads as TGTGCCACCAGGACGGGACAGTTCACTGAAGCTTTCTTT.